This entry is about one T cell receptor (beta chain). Its target is not known. The CDR3 length is 16 residues. Trimming left V 5 bases short and J 2 bases short, with 17 bases between. Germline V lookup: CDR1 LGHNA, CDR2 YSLEER. The data stem from a study of T-cell reconstitution after alpha-beta-depleted transplantation in children. Whole-study findings and limits: Recipient T cells and thymic progenitors that survived gave rise to the high TCRbeta diversity observed at day 60 in some patients. Counts and diversity of T cells one year after transplant came mostly from newly produced T cells. Expanded graft clones, several hundred of them, were reportedly the source of alpha-beta T cells about two months after transplant.

Library preparation (for TCRbeta) was performed with unique molecular identifiers. TCRdb redid the calling of the PCR reads with MiXCR, one entry per CDR3 protein. Here the sample spans some 550,000 distinct CDR3 sequences, 23% being singletons. The chain combines TRBV4-3 with TRBJ2-3; D gene unclear. This receptor was obtained from a boy younger than two who had a stem cell transplant for acute myeloid leukemia, so the T cells may come from the graft donor. Sample: PBMCs, mostly from graft donor cells, taken 360 days after TCRalphabeta/CD19-depleted stem cell transplant. The CDR3 DNA is TGCGCCAGCAGCTCCCGACAAACCGTTTCCACAGATACGCAGTATTTT. Translating gives CASSSRQTVSTDTQYF.